This T cell receptor (beta chain) originates from a study of CD8+CD57+ T cells in acquired aplastic anemia. The ends were cut back, 0 bases at V and 5 bases at J, with 8 bases in the middle. CDR3 length equals 13 residues. Germline assignment: CDR1 MNHEY and CDR2 SMNVEV (reference sequence). TCR beta VDJ combinations and CDR3 sequences were profiled from genomic DNA. TCRdb used MiXCR to reprocess the reads, holding one entry per CDR3 protein. The profile shows about 130,000 distinct CDR3 sequences, 40% to 45% of them singletons. The receptor was isolated from a human donor in good health, serving as a control. The gene calls are TRBV27 and TRBJ2-7, with D possibly TRBD1 on 6 matching bases. Sample: sorted CD4+, CD8+, or CD8+CD57+ T cells (not recorded which) from PBMCs. CDR3 protein: CASSLSTGNEQYF. Here the CDR3 DNA reads TGTGCCAGCAGTTTATCCACAGGGAACGAGCAGTACTTC.